The 26 T cell receptor beta chains below come from one sample, sequenced in a study of blood T cell repertoires in COVID-19. The assay was immunoSEQ multiplex PCR, and TCRdb's table has in-frame clones only and misses some. There are roughly 170,000 clones in the sample; around 82% occur only once, and 3.6% lies in the top ten. What was sequenced was PBMCs or T cells enriched from blood (not recorded which). The source is a woman aged 45-65 years in a cohort exposed to, infected with or recovered from COVID-19 (not recorded which).

The chain joins TRBV24-1 to TRBJ1-5; no clear D gene. CDR3 length: 15 amino acids. Trimming stripped 6 bases from V and 0 bases from J, with 11 bases between. The germline V gene has CDR1 KGHDR and CDR2 SFDVKD. CDR3 sequence reads: CATSSADYSNQPQHF. The CDR3 bases are TGTGCCACCAGTTCTGCAGATTATAGCAATCAGCCCCAGCATTTT.

The V call is TRBV28, the J call TRBJ2-4, with D perhaps matching TRBD2 (6 bases). CDR1 is MDHEN and CDR2 is SYDVKM in the germline V gene. The length of the CDR3 is 17 residues. V lost 8 bases, J lost 1 base, and 21 bases lay in between. CDR3 coding DNA: TGTGCCAGCCTCAACTCACGGGGAGGAGCGGCCAAAAACATTCAGTACTTC. It is translated as CASLNSRGGAAKNIQYF.

The chain employs TRBV7-8 and TRBJ1-2; 7 nucleotides align to TRBD1. From germline, CDR1 is SGHVS and CDR2 FQNEAQ. This CDR3 region has 15 residues. V lost 1 base to trimming and J lost 4 bases; unmatched junction nucleotides: 6. DNA of the CDR3: TGTGCCAGCAGCTTAGGCCCGACAGGGCTCTATGGCTACACCTTC. Amino acids: CASSLGPTGLYGYTF.

The chain employs TRBV5-1 and TRBJ2-1; maybe TRBD1 (5 bases). V lost 1 base and J 5 bases, leaving 7 bases between the germline ends. Per germline, CDR1 SGHRS and CDR2 YFSETQ. This CDR3 region has 13 residues. CDR3: CASSLRQNNEQFF. The DNA of the CDR3 is TGCGCCAGCAGCTTGCGACAGAACAATGAGCAGTTCTTC.

The chain uses TRBV19 and TRBJ2-4, with D tentatively TRBD1 (5 bases). The CDR3 consists of 15 residues. Between the trimmed V and J ends, which lost 0 bases and 6 bases, there was a span of 12 bases. CDR1 LNHDA and CDR2 SQIVND come from the germline V gene (reference sequence). CDR3 bases: TGTGCCAGTAGTATAGATAGTCGCGACAGAAACATTCAGTACTTC. Translated, it gives CASSIDSRDRNIQYF.

The rearrangement joins TRBV5-4 to TRBJ2-5, with TRBD2 matching over 7 bases. Trimming took 3 bases from V and 2 from J; bases not matched to a gene: 10. The germline CDR1 and CDR2 sequences are SGHNT and YYREEE (reference sequence). The CDR3 is 16 residues long. CDR3 residues: CASSWSSGRAQETQYF. In nucleotides, the CDR3 is TGTGCCAGCAGCTGGAGTAGCGGGCGGGCTCAAGAGACCCAGTACTTC.

On this clone itself: The identical CDR3 is also encoded by other nucleotide sequences in the sample. This chain joins TRBV9 and TRBJ2-5, with a possible D match to TRBD2 (6 bases). Germline V CDR1 and CDR2: SGDLS, YYNGEE. V lost 4 bases and J 4 bases, leaving 8 bases between the germline ends. This CDR3 is built from 12 residues. For the CDR3, the DNA is TGTGCCAGCAGCCCCGGGGGAGAGACCCAGTACTTC. This codes for CASSPGGETQYF.

This clone was recorded once. The chain recombines TRBV29-1 with TRBJ2-7, with TRBD2 matching over 9 bases. V was pared by 1 base and J by 6 bases, with 7 bases of the junction left unmatched. Germline CDR1 SQVTM, CDR2 ANQGSEA. The CDR3 sequence is 14 residues long. The CDR3 region is CSVEGIAGASEQYF. CDR3 nucleotides: TGCAGCGTTGAAGGGATAGCGGGAGCAAGCGAGCAGTACTTC.

The V gene is TRBV11-3, the J gene TRBJ2-3; 16 positions match TRBD2. This CDR3 has 16 residues. Trimming at V came to 5 bases and at J to 6 bases, leaving 5 bases not matched to a gene. Germline V gene data show CDR1 as SGHNT and CDR2 as YENEEA. CDR3 nucleotide sequence: TGTGCCAGCAGCCCAGGGACTAGCGGGGGGGACGATACGCAGTATTTT. This encodes CASSPGTSGGDDTQYF.

As concerns this clone: Other DNA sequences in the same sample also yield this CDR3. The V and J genes are TRBV9 and TRBJ1-3, with unresolved D. Trimming shortened V by 0 bases and J by 2 bases, and 6 bases separated the two germline ends. Germline CDR1 SGDLS, CDR2 YYNGEE. This CDR3 is built from 14 residues. The DNA for the CDR3 is TGTGCCAGCAGCGTAGGGGCAACTGGAAACACCATATATTTT. As protein: CASSVGATGNTIYF.

This chain links TRBV19 with TRBJ1-5, with TRBD1 matching over 7 bases. In germline, CDR1 is LNHDA, CDR2 SQIVND (reference sequence). The ends lost 3 bases at V and 3 bases at J; junction bases unmatched: 5. This CDR3 comprises 15 residues. The CDR3 DNA reads as TGTGCCAGTAGTATCTCGGGACAGTACAATCAGCCCCAGCATTTT. Protein sequence: CASSISGQYNQPQHF. The entire variable domain, with the rest obtained from reference TRBV19 and TRBJ1-5, is as follows: DGGITQSPKYLFRKEGQNVTLSCEQNLNHDAMYWYRQDPGQGLRLIYYSQIVNDFQKGDIAEGYSVSREKKESFPLTVTSAQKNPTAFYLCASSISGQYNQPQHFGDGTRLSIL.

The rearrangement uses TRBV19 and TRBJ2-2; D might be TRBD1 (6 bases). Trimming removed 6 bases at V and 1 base at J, with 9 bases between. The CDR3 extends over 14 amino acids. Germline V gene lookup returns CDR1 LNHDA and CDR2 SQIVND (reference sequence). CDR3 residues: CASRDRRNTGELFF. In nucleotides, the CDR3 is TGTGCCAGTAGAGACAGGAGGAACACCGGGGAGCTGTTTTTT.

CDR3 DNA sequence: TGCGCCAGCAGCCCGACGGGGTATTCTAGCACAGATACGCAGTATTTT. Translating it yields CASSPTGYSSTDTQYF. This rearrangement joins TRBV5-1 to TRBJ2-3; tentative D call: TRBD2 (5 bases). The V and J ends lost 4 bases and 0 bases respectively, with 15 bases between them. CDR1 and CDR2 from the germline V gene are SGHRS and YFSETQ. This CDR3 has 16 amino acids.

The rearrangement links TRBV6-6 to TRBJ1-6; 7 nucleotides match TRBD1. The CDR3 sequence is 19 residues long. Germline CDR1 MNHNY, CDR2 SVGAGI (reference sequence). The trim removed 5 bases at V and 0 bases at J, leaving 13 bases unmatched. CDR3 loop: CASSPYPPTGSSYNSPLHF. The CDR3 bases are TGTGCCAGCAGTCCATATCCCCCGACAGGGAGCTCCTATAATTCACCCCTCCACTTT.

The chain links TRBV5-1 to TRBJ1-4; D unresolved. The V end lost 0 bases, the J end lost 8 bases, and 17 bases lay between the germline ends. This CDR3 is 16 amino acids long. The germline gives CDR1 SGHRS, CDR2 YFSETQ. The DNA of the CDR3 is TGCGCCAGCAGCTTGGACATCTGGAGTGGAACCGAAAAACTGTTTTTT. Protein sequence: CASSLDIWSGTEKLFF.

This clone was found a few times. The CDR3 region has the DNA TGTGCCAGCAGCCAGGGGGGGGCAAGGGGCTCTGGAAACACCATATATTTT. This encodes CASSQGGARGSGNTIYF. The chain is built from TRBV4-2 and TRBJ1-3; D possibly corresponds to TRBD1 (6 bases). The ends were cut back, 3 bases at V and 0 bases at J, with 15 bases in the middle. This CDR3 comprises 17 residues. The germline V gene has CDR1 LGHNA and CDR2 YNFKEQ.

This clone was found a few times. The chain couples TRBV27 to TRBJ1-1; possible D gene TRBD1, 5 bases. V was trimmed by 5 bases and J by 4 bases, leaving 20 bases between them. CDR1 MNHEY and CDR2 SMNVEV come from the germline V gene (reference sequence). The CDR3 totals 16 residues. As DNA, the CDR3 is TGTGCCAGCAGTCCACCCGGGGGGGTTGGGGCCACTGAAGCTTTCTTT. It codes for CASSPPGGVGATEAFF.

The chain has TRBV30 and TRBJ1-5, with D maybe TRBD1 (5 bases). The length of the CDR3 is 13 residues. Per the germline V gene, CDR1 is GTSNPN and CDR2 is SVGIG (reference sequence). V was clipped by 1 base and J by 2 bases, with 6 bases between them. CDR3 coding DNA: TGTGCCTGGAGTGCGACAGGCAATCAGCCCCAGCATTTT. Amino acids: CAWSATGNQPQHF.

DNA for the CDR3: TGTGCCAGCAGTTACGAAGGACAGGGGACTAATGAAAAACTGTTTTTT. Its protein product is CASSYEGQGTNEKLFF. This sequence joins TRBV6-5 and TRBJ1-4; 9 bases fit TRBD1. The trim removed 2 bases at V and 2 bases at J, leaving 3 bases unmatched. The germline V gene encodes CDR1 MNHEY and CDR2 SVGAGI. This CDR3 region has 16 residues.

The rearrangement uses TRBV4-3 and TRBJ1-4; D remains ambiguous. V was trimmed by 0 bases and J by 7 bases, leaving 9 bases between them. This CDR3 is built from 14 residues. Germline values: CDR1 LGHNA, CDR2 YSLEER. The DNA for the CDR3 is TGCGCCAGCAGCCAAGATCCGGGGAGTGAAAAACTGTTTTTT. Amino acids: CASSQDPGSEKLFF.

This clone came up a few times. The genes are TRBV18 and TRBJ1-2, with D unresolved. This CDR3 has 14 residues. Germline CDR1 reads KGHSH; CDR2 reads LQKENI. V shed 1 base and J shed 0 bases, with 6 bases lying between them. The CDR3 bases are TGTGCCAGCTCACCACTCGCAGCTAACTATGGCTACACCTTC. Translated, it gives CASSPLAANYGYTF.

The chain combines TRBV19 with TRBJ2-1; D perhaps matches TRBD2 (5 bases). This CDR3 spans 16 amino acids. V lost 0 bases, J lost 0 bases, and 9 bases lay in between. Looked up from germline, CDR1 is LNHDA and CDR2 is SQIVND (reference sequence). This chain's CDR3 is CASSIDPGNSYNEQFF. CDR3 nucleotides: TGTGCCAGTAGTATAGATCCCGGGAACTCCTACAATGAGCAGTTCTTC.

Only a few counts were recorded for this clone. This chain links TRBV5-4 with TRBJ2-1; TRBD2 matches 11 bases. Germline V CDR1 and CDR2: SGHNT, YYREEE (reference sequence). Germline trimming cut 5 bases from V and 3 bases from J; bases unmatched to any gene: 4. The CDR3 is 15 amino acids. CDR3 coding DNA: TGTGCCAGCAGAACCGGGACTAGCGGCTACAATGAGCAGTTCTTC. Amino acids: CASRTGTSGYNEQFF. The full variable domain, in which reference TRBV5-4 and TRBJ2-1 provide the parts outside the CDR3, is ETGVTQSPTHLIKTRGQQVTLRCSSQSGHNTVSWYQQALGQGPQFIFQYYREEENGRGNFPPRFSGLQFPNYSSELNVNALELDDSALYLCASRTGTSGYNEQFFGPGTRLTVL.

This chain connects TRBV5-4 to TRBJ2-5, with a weak D call TRBD2 (6 bases). The CDR3 extends over 13 amino acids. Germline V gene lookup returns CDR1 SGHNT and CDR2 YYREEE (reference sequence). V dropped 5 bases and J dropped 5 bases, with 13 bases sitting between them. The CDR3 DNA is TGTGCCAGCAGGATGACGGGAGAGGAGACCCAGTACTTC. This encodes CASRMTGEETQYF.

The chain combines TRBV19 with TRBJ2-3; 12 nucleotides match TRBD2. Per the germline V gene, CDR1 is LNHDA and CDR2 is SQIVND (reference sequence). V shed 5 bases and J 2 bases; nucleotides not matched to a gene: 5. This CDR3 comprises 16 residues. Written as DNA, the CDR3 is TGTGCCAGTAGTTCCGGACTAGCGGGACTCACAGATACGCAGTATTTT. Its protein is CASSSGLAGLTDTQYF.

This chain connects TRBV6-4 to TRBJ1-2, with 10 nucleotides matching TRBD1. The V and J ends lost 3 bases and 9 bases, in that order; junction bases with no gene match: 7. CDR1 is MRHNA, CDR2 SNTAGT, per germline. CDR3 length: 14 amino acids. The CDR3 region is CASSEQDRGLCYTF. The CDR3 nucleotides read TGTGCCAGCAGTGAACAGGACAGGGGGTTATGCTACACCTTC.